This T cell receptor (beta chain) derives from a study of T cells in tuberculosis. Noted time point: new active TB diagnosis, blood taken before or within 7 days of starting treatment. Repertoires were generated with immunoSEQ multiplex PCR, while TCRdb's copy carries only in-frame clones and drops some. The data hold roughly 31,000 clones, with more than 75% observed a single time. This CDR3 spans 14 amino acids. Germline V lookup: CDR1 SGDLS, CDR2 YYNGEE. The V gene end was trimmed by 0 bases and the J gene end by 6 bases; junction bases not matched to a gene: 5. The source material was PBMCs, sampled at tuberculosis diagnosis. The genes are TRBV9 and TRBJ2-7; 8 nucleotides line up with TRBD2. This receptor was taken from an adult with tuberculosis. The CDR3 bases are TGTGCCAGCAGCGTAGATAGCGGGGCTGTCGAGCAGTACTTC. Protein product: CASSVDSGAVEQYF. The full variable domain, completed using reference TRBV9 and TRBJ2-7, is DSGVTQTPKHLITATGQRVTLRCSPRSGDLSVYWYQQSLDQGLQFLIQYYNGEERAKGNILERFSAQQFPDLHSELNLSSLELGDSALYFCASSVDSGAVEQYFGPGTRLTVT.